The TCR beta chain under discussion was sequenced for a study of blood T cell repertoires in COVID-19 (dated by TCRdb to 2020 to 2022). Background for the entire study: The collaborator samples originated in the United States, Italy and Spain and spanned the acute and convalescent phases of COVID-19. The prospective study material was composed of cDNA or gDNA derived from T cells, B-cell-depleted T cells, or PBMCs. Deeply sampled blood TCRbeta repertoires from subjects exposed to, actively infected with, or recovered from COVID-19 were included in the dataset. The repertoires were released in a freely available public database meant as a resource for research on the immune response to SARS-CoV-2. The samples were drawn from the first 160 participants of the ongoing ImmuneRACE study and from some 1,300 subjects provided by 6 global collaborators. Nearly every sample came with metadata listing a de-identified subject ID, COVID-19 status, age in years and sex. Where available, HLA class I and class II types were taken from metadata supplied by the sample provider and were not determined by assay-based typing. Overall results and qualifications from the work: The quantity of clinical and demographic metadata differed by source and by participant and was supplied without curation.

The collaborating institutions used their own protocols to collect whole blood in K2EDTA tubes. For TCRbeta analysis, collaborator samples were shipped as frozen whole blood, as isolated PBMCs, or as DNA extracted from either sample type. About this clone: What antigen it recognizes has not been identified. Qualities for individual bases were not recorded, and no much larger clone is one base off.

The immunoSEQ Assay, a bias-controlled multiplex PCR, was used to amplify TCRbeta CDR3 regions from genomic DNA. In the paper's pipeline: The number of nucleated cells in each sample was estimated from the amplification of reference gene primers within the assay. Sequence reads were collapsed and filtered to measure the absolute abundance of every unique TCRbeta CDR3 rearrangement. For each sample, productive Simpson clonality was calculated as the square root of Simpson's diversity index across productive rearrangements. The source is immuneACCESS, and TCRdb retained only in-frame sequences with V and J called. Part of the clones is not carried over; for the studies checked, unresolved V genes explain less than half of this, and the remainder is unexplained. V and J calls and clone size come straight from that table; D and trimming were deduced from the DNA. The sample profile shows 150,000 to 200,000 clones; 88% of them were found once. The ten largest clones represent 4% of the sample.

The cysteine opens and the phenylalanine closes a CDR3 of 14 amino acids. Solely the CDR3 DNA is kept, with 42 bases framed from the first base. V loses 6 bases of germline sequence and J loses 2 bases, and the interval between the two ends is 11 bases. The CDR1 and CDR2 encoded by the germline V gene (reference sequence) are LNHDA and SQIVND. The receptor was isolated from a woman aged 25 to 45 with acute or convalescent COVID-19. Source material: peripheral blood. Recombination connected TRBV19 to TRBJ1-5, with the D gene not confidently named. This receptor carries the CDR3 CASRVSGGNQPQHF. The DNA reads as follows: TGTGCCAGTAGAGTGTCGGGAGGCAATCAGCCCCAGCATTTT.